One and the same sample provided the 5 T cell receptor beta chains below, sequenced in a study of blood T cell repertoires in COVID-19. Profiling relied on immunoSEQ multiplex PCR, and the TCRdb table lists in-frame clones only, not all of them. The sample consists of hundreds of thousands of clones, approximately 92% of them appearing once. Input material: peripheral blood. The origin of the receptors is a man between 18 and 35 years old with COVID-19, enrolled during active disease.

The chain joins TRBV27 to TRBJ2-1; maybe TRBD1 (5 bases). Per the germline V gene, CDR1 is MNHEY and CDR2 is SMNVEV (reference sequence). This CDR3 has 15 residues. Trimming left V 6 bases short and J 6 bases short, with 18 bases between. In DNA form, the CDR3 reads TGTGCCAGCAGACCTACAGGCCCCCCTACCAATGAGCAGTTCTTC. The encoded protein is CASRPTGPPTNEQFF.

The chain joins TRBV20-1 to TRBJ1-2; D gene ambiguous. The CDR3 runs to 12 residues. V was cut by 3 bases and J by 6 bases, with 11 bases left in between. Per germline, CDR1 DFQATT and CDR2 SNEGSKA (reference sequence). The chain's CDR3 is CSASRRLDGYTF. CDR3 DNA: TGCAGTGCTAGTAGGCGGCTCGATGGCTACACCTTC.

The CDR3 DNA sequence: TGTGCCAGCAGTTCACAGGGACGAACTGAAGCTTTCTTT. Encoded protein: CASSSQGRTEAFF. The rearrangement links TRBV28 to TRBJ1-1, with a possible D match to TRBD1 (6 bases). The CDR3 totals 13 residues. The germline CDR1 and CDR2 sequences are MDHEN and SYDVKM. The V end lost 4 bases, the J end lost 5 bases, and 11 bases lay between the germline ends.

The genes are TRBV29-1 and TRBJ2-7; the match to TRBD1 covers 10 bases. There are 14 residues in the CDR3. Trimming at V came to 4 bases and at J to 2 bases, leaving 5 bases not matched to a gene. The germline V gene encodes CDR1 SQVTM and CDR2 ANQGSEA. CDR3 loop: CSVVGQGVAYEQYF. DNA for the CDR3: TGCAGCGTTGTTGGACAGGGGGTGGCCTACGAGCAGTACTTC.

CDR3 loop: CATSRGRDRGRETQYF. The CDR3 DNA reads TGTGCCACCAGCAGAGGAAGGGACAGGGGTAGAGAGACCCAGTACTTC. The chain couples TRBV15 to TRBJ2-5; 10 bases are shared with TRBD1. There are 16 residues in the CDR3. The V gene end was trimmed by 1 base and the J gene end by 4 bases; junction bases not matched to a gene: 6. CDR1 and CDR2 (germline): LNHNV, YYDKDF (reference sequence). Combining the CDR3 with reference TRBV15 and TRBJ2-5 gives the whole variable domain DAMVIQNPRYQVTQFGKPVTLSCSQTLNHNVMYWYQQKSSQAPKLLFHYYDKDFNNEADTPDNFQSRRPNTSFCFLDIRSPGLGDTAMYLCATSRGRDRGRETQYFGPGTRLLVL.